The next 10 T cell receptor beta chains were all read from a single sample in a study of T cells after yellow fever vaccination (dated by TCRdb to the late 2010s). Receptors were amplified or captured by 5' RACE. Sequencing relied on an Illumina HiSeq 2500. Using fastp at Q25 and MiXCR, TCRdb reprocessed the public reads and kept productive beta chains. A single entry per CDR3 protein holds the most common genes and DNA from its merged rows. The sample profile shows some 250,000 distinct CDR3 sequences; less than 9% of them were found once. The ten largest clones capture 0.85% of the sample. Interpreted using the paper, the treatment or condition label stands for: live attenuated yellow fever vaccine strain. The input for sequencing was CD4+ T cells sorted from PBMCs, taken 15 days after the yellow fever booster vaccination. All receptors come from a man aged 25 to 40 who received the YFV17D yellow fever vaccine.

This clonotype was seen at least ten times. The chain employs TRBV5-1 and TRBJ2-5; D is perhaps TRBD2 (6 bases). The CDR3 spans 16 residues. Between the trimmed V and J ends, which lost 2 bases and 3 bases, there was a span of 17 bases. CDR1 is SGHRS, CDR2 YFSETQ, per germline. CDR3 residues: CASSFGGGARKETQYF. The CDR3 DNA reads TGCGCCAGCAGCTTCGGTGGCGGGGCCAGAAAAGAGACCCAGTACTTC.

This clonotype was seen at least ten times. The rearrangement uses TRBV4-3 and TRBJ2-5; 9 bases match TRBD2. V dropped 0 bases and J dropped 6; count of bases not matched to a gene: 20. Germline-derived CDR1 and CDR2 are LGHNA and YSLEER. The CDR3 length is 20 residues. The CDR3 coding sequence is TGCGCCAGCAGCCAAGAAAATATAGCGGGAGTAGGGGATTCGAGAAAGACCCAGTACTTC. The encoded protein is CASSQENIAGVGDSRKTQYF.

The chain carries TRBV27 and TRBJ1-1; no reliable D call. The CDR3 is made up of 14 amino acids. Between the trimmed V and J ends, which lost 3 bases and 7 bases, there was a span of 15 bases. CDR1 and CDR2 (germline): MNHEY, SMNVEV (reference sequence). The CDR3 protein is CASSLVGLENEAFF. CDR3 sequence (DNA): TGTGCCAGCAGTTTGGTTGGGCTGGAAAATGAAGCTTTCTTT.

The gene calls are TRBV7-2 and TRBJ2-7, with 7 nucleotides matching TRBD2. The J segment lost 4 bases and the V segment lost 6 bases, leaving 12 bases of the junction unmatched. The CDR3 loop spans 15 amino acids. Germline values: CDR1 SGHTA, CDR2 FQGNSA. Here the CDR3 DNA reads TGTGCCAGCAGAAAAGTGGGGGGAGGGCCTTACGAGCAGTACTTC. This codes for CASRKVGGGPYEQYF.

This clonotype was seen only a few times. CDR3 sequence (DNA): TGTGCCAGCAGTTTAGCGGAAAACACCGGGGAGCTGTTTTTT. Protein: CASSLAENTGELFF. This sequence joins TRBV28 and TRBJ2-2; no clear D. The germline CDR1 and CDR2 sequences are MDHEN and SYDVKM. V dropped 2 bases and J dropped 2 bases, with 6 bases sitting between them. This CDR3 is 14 amino acids long.

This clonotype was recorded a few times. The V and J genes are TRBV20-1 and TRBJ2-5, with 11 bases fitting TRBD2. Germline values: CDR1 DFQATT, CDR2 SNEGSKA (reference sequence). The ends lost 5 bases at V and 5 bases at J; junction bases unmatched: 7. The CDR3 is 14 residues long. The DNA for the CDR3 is TGCAGTGCTTTAGCGGGAGGGAAGGGCGAGACCCAGTACTTC. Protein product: CSALAGGKGETQYF.

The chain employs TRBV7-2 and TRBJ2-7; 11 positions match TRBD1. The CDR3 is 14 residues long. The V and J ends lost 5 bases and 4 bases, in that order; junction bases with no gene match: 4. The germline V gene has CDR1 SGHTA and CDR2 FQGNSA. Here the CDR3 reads CASSNGQGAYEQYF. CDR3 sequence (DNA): TGTGCCAGCAGCAATGGACAGGGGGCTTACGAGCAGTACTTC.

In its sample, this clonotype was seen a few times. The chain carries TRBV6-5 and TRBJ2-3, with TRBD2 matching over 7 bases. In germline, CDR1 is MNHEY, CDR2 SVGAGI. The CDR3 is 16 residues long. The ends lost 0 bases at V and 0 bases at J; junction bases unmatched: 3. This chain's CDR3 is CASSYSLASSTDTQYF. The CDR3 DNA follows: TGTGCCAGCAGTTACTCACTAGCGTCTAGCACAGATACGCAGTATTTT.

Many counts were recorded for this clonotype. This CDR3 is CASSLAGTGVNEQFF. CDR3 nucleotide sequence: TGCGCCAGCAGTCTGGCCGGGACAGGGGTAAATGAGCAGTTCTTC. The chain has TRBV5-1 and TRBJ2-1; 10 bases are a match to TRBD1. The CDR3 spans 15 residues. Trimming cost V 5 bases and J 7 bases; bases outside gene matches: 9. The germline CDR1 and CDR2 sequences are SGHRS and YFSETQ.

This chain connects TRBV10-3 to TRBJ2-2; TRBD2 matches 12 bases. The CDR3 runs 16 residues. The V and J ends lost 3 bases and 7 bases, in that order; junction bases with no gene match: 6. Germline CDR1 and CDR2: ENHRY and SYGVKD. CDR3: CAISEGLAGFGGELFF. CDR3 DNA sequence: TGTGCCATCAGTGAAGGACTAGCGGGATTTGGCGGGGAGCTGTTTTTT.